Following are 17 T cell receptor beta chains from one sample sequenced in a study of T cells in Graves' hyperthyroidism and ophthalmopathy. The TCR beta CDR3 regions underwent amplification using RNA transcripts as the source. A set of HTBI primers served as the primers for a first-round RT-PCR of the TCR CDR3. TCRdb recomputed calls from the multiplex PCR reads with MiXCR, one row per CDR3 protein. The table has a few hundred thousand distinct CDR3 sequences, roughly 15% seen once. Sequencing input: blood. All receptors derive from a woman in her twenties or thirties with Graves' ophthalmopathy.

This clonotype has at least ten counts. CDR3 nucleotide sequence: TGCAGTGCTAGGTGGCTACCTAGCTCCTACAATGAGCAGTTCTTC. Protein sequence: CSARWLPSSYNEQFF. The chain links TRBV20-1 to TRBJ2-1; no firm D call. The germline V gene encodes CDR1 DFQATT and CDR2 SNEGSKA (reference sequence). V was trimmed by 3 bases and J by 0 bases, leaving 12 bases between them. The CDR3 spans 15 residues.

This clonotype was detected once. A much larger clone lies one base from this, so it may be a read error. Because the CDR3 is missing its conserved closing phenylalanine or tryptophan, this is likely a read error. The gene calls are TRBV12-3 or TRBV12-4 and TRBJ1-6, with a possible D match to TRBD1 (6 bases). Trimming removed 5 bases from V and 9 bases from J, with 14 bases in between. The CDR3 contains 14 residues. In nucleotides, the CDR3 is TGTGCCAGCAGTACTACCGAGGGGGTTTCACCCCTCCACTCT. This gives the protein CASSTTEGVSPLHS.

This clonotype was counted only a few times. This rearrangement joins TRBV6-4 to TRBJ2-7; the D gene is possibly TRBD2 (6 bases). With 6 bases removed from V and 8 bases from J, the gap between germline ends came to 11 bases. Germline values: CDR1 MRHNA, CDR2 SNTAGT. The CDR3 runs to 11 residues. The CDR3 DNA follows: TGTGCCAGCAGCCAAGGAGGGCAGCAGTACTTC. Translating it yields CASSQGGQQYF.

The table lists this clonotype with many counts. As DNA, the CDR3 is TGTGCCAGCAGCCTCAGCTCTGGAAACACCATATATTTT. This gives the protein CASSLSSGNTIYF. The chain recombines TRBV28 with TRBJ1-3; D is uncertain. CDR1 is MDHEN, CDR2 SYDVKM, per germline. With 6 bases removed from V and 0 bases from J, the gap between germline ends came to 6 bases. The CDR3 is 13 amino acids.

This clonotype was recorded at least ten times. The chain combines TRBV7-9 with TRBJ1-6; D perhaps matches TRBD1 (5 bases). Trimming cost V 6 bases and J 9 bases, with 15 bases left between them. This CDR3 has 14 amino acids. Per the germline V gene, CDR1 is SEHNR and CDR2 is FQNEAQ (reference sequence). This CDR3 is CASSFGDVPSPLHF. The CDR3 DNA sequence: TGTGCCAGCAGTTTCGGGGACGTTCCTTCACCCCTCCACTTT.

This clonotype was counted at least ten times. The chain recombines TRBV3-1 with TRBJ1-5; D gene uncertain. V was cut by 2 bases and J by 2 bases, with 4 bases left in between. Per the germline V gene, CDR1 is LGHDT and CDR2 is YNNKEL (reference sequence). The CDR3 runs to 13 residues. CDR3 in amino acids: CASSQTGNQPQHF. For the CDR3, the DNA is TGTGCCAGCAGCCAAACAGGCAATCAGCCCCAGCATTTT.

The V gene is TRBV4-1, the J gene TRBJ2-5; D unclear. CDR1 MGHRA and CDR2 YSYEKL come from the germline V gene. V lost 0 bases and J lost 2, with 10 bases in between. This CDR3 spans 15 amino acids. The CDR3 protein is CASSQDSLLQETQYF. Here the CDR3 DNA reads TGCGCCAGCAGCCAAGACAGTCTTTTGCAAGAGACCCAGTACTTC.

This clonotype has ten or more counts. The gene calls are TRBV30 and TRBJ1-1; no clear D. Germline V gene lookup returns CDR1 GTSNPN and CDR2 SVGIG (reference sequence). CDR3 length equals 15 residues. V was trimmed by 2 bases and J by 0 bases, leaving 13 bases between them. CDR3 sequence reads: CAWSTDRYLNTEAFF. The CDR3 DNA sequence: TGTGCCTGGAGTACGGACCGGTATTTGAACACTGAAGCTTTCTTT.

The chain uses TRBV29-1 and TRBJ2-7; 11 positions agree with TRBD1. CDR1 SQVTM and CDR2 ANQGSEA come from the germline V gene. The J segment lost 5 bases and the V segment lost 4 bases, leaving 7 bases of the junction unmatched. The CDR3 has 14 amino acids. CDR3 DNA: TGCAGCGTTGCCCCCCGGACAGGGGGCGACGAGCAGTACTTC. The encoded protein is CSVAPRTGGDEQYF.

This clonotype was detected a few times. The J gene is TRBJ2-1, the V gene TRBV5-8, with 8 bases identical to TRBD2. Germline V gene sequence: CDR1 SGHTS, CDR2 YDEGEE. J gave up 1 base and V 0 bases, and 6 bases lay outside the gene matches. CDR3 length: 17 amino acids. In nucleotides, the CDR3 is TGTGCCAGCAGCTTGGGCAGGGCGGGGGGATCCTACAATGAGCAGTTCTTC. This sequence encodes CASSLGRAGGSYNEQFF.

This clonotype was picked up many times. The V gene is TRBV11-2, the J gene TRBJ2-3, with D tentatively TRBD1 (6 bases). V was cut by 2 bases and J by 1 base, with 13 bases left in between. The CDR3 is made up of 16 amino acids. The germline V gene encodes CDR1 SGHAT and CDR2 FQNNGV. The CDR3 loop reads CASSLPGAGGTDTQYF. CDR3 nucleotides: TGTGCCAGCAGCTTACCTGGGGCAGGGGGCACAGATACGCAGTATTTT.

This clonotype was detected once. The chain employs TRBV6-1 and TRBJ2-7; D is uncertain. With 1 base removed from V and 4 bases from J, the gap between germline ends came to 8 bases. Per germline, CDR1 MNHNS and CDR2 SASEGT. The CDR3 runs to 13 residues. The DNA for the CDR3 is TGTGCCAGCAGTGAAGAACCCTATTACGAGCAGTACTTC. Amino acid sequence: CASSEEPYYEQYF.

This clonotype was detected ten times or more. In nucleotides, the CDR3 is TGTGCCAGCAGCTCTGACCTCACGATGACTAGCGGGTTCACAGATACGCAGTATTTT. This translates into CASSSDLTMTSGFTDTQYF. V gene TRBV28 combines with J gene TRBJ2-3; 10 bases match TRBD2. There are 19 residues in the CDR3. Germline V gene data show CDR1 as MDHEN and CDR2 as SYDVKM. J lost 2 bases, V lost 6 bases, and 17 bases had no gene match.

This clonotype was seen only a few times. The chain links TRBV6-1 to TRBJ2-7, with 11 bases identical to TRBD1. Per the germline V gene, CDR1 is MNHNS and CDR2 is SASEGT. V shed 10 bases, J shed 5 bases, and the junction held 10 bases outside the gene matches. The CDR3 is 14 amino acids. The CDR3 here is CATCSRDRGDEQYF. The CDR3, as DNA: TGTGCCACCTGTAGTCGGGACAGGGGGGACGAGCAGTACTTC.

There are many counts of this clonotype. The V gene is TRBV18, the J gene TRBJ2-3; perhaps TRBD2 as D (7 bases). V lost 0 bases and J 6 bases, leaving 13 bases between the germline ends. This CDR3 comprises 15 residues. Germline CDR1 and CDR2: KGHSH and LQKENI. The CDR3 DNA sequence: TGTGCCAGCTCACCACCGCGGGGGCCCCATGATACGCAGTATTTT. This encodes CASSPPRGPHDTQYF.

This clonotype showed up many times. The chain employs TRBV7-6 and TRBJ2-2; no reliable D call. Germline loops: CDR1 SGHVS, CDR2 FNYEAQ. The CDR3 loop spans 17 amino acids. V was cut by 6 bases and J by 1 base, with 18 bases left in between. The CDR3 protein is CASRLTPLHGNTGELFF. CDR3 nucleotides: TGTGCCAGCAGACTTACCCCCCTGCACGGGAACACCGGGGAGCTGTTTTTT.

This clonotype came up many times. This sequence joins TRBV28 and TRBJ1-1; D is ambiguous. Germline loops: CDR1 MDHEN, CDR2 SYDVKM. CDR3 length equals 15 residues. V was pared by 3 bases and J by 1 base, with 12 bases between. The CDR3 DNA sequence: TGTGCCAGCAGTTTGACCAAACTGGGGAACACTGAAGCTTTCTTT. Encoded protein: CASSLTKLGNTEAFF.